This T cell receptor (beta chain) was captured by sequencing in a study of T cell clones after liver transplantation. About the study: Pre-transplant mixed lymphocyte reactions yielded third-party-reactive TCRbeta sequences as comparators for graft-donor-reactive sequences. Tolerant meant at least one year fully off immunosuppression without liver enzymes above twice normal. Study results and limitations: A larger donor-reactive than third-party decline suggested partial antigen-specific deletion. The donor-reactive repertoire was only partly measurable in two subjects, lacking donor cells.

Trimming removed 5 bases from V and 3 bases from J, with 13 bases in between. From germline, CDR1 is SGHAT and CDR2 FQDESV (reference sequence). This CDR3 has 14 residues. With respect to this clone: What it binds is unknown.

The method was immunoSEQ multiplex PCR; TCRdb's version includes in-frame clones alone and lacks a portion of them. The sample lists tens of thousands of clones; about 84% were seen once. The sequenced sample was CD4+ T cells from blood, obtained approximately 45 months after liver transplant. The chain couples TRBV11-1 to TRBJ1-1; D possibly corresponds to TRBD1 (6 bases). This receptor was obtained from a human patient who received a liver transplant. Certain T cells may be donor cells from the graft. The CDR3 is CASSISGVHTEAFF. The CDR3, as DNA: TGTGCCAGCAGCATTTCAGGGGTCCACACTGAAGCTTTCTTT.